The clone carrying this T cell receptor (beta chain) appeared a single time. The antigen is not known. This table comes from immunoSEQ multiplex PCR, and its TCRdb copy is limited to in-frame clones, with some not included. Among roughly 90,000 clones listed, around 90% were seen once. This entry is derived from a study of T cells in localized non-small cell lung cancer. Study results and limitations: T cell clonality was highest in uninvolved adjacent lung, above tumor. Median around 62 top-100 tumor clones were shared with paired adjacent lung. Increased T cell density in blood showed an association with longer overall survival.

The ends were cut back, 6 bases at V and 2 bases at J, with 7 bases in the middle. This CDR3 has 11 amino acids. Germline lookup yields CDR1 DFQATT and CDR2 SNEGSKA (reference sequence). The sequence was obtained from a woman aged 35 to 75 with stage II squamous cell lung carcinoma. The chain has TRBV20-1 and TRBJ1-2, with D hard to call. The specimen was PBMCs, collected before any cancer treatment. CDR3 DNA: TGCAGTGCGCCCGACAACTATGGCTACACCTTC. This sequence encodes CSAPDNYGYTF.